Given below is one TCR beta chain in context. Its antigen is unidentified. This sample was taken from a study of T-cell reconstitution after alpha-beta-depleted transplantation in children. The authors prepared the TCRbeta library with unique molecular identifiers. Each CDR3 protein is one row after TCRdb ran MiXCR on the PCR reads. The profile covers 300,000 to 350,000 distinct CDR3 sequences, with 23% appearing a single time and 9.5% to 13% taken by the ten largest. Germline V lookup: CDR1 SQVTM, CDR2 ANQGSEA. The CDR3 is made up of 14 amino acids. V dropped 0 bases and J dropped 2 bases, with 8 bases sitting between them. The study, taken as a whole, reports: T-cell numbers and diversity, one year after transplant, stemmed largely from T cells that were newly produced. The study reportedly traced alpha-beta T cells about two months after transplant to several hundred expanded graft clones. At day 60, the high TCRbeta diversity found in some patients originated from recipient T cells and thymic progenitors that had survived.

Sequences were derived from PBMCs, mostly from graft donor cells, sampled 180 days after TCRalphabeta/CD19-depleted stem cell transplant. The TCR was taken from a male patient aged 10-17 years who had a stem cell transplant for acute lymphoblastic leukemia, so the T cells may come from the graft donor. This rearrangement joins TRBV29-1 to TRBJ1-3, with a possible D match to TRBD1 (5 bases). CDR3 sequence (DNA): TGCAGCGTTGAAGACGGGACGGCTGGAAACACCATATATTTT. This codes for CSVEDGTAGNTIYF.